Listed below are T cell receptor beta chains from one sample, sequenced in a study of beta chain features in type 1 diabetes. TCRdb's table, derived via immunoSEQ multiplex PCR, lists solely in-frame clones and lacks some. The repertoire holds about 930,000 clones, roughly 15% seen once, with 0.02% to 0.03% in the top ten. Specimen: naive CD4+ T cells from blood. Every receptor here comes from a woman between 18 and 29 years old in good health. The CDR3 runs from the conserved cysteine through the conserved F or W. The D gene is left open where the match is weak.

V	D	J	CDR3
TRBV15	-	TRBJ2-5	CATSRDNGRRETQYF
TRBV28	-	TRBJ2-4	CASSFAGQAKNIQYF
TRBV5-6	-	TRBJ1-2	CASSLVPGDHGYTF
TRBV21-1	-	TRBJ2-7	CASSKEPNGQGHEQYF
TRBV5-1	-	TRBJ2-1	CASSFTPETEQFF
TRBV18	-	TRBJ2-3	CASSYVGEAGTDTQYF
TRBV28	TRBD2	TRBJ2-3	CASSFSGSRVDTQYF
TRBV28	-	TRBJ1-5	CASIGQTGNQPQHF
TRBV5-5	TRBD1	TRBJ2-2	CASSKQGADANTGELFF
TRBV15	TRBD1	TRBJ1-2	CATSRVNTGVYGYTF
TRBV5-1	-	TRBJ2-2	CASSLGLNTGELFF
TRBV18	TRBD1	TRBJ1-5	CASSLLTGGDQPQHF
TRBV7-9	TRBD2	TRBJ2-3	CAGSNPSGTDTQYF
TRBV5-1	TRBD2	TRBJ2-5	CASSPGTTQLTQYF
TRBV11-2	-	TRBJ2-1	CASSFTSPRSYNEQFF
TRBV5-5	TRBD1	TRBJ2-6	CASSTGQGLLRSGANVLTF
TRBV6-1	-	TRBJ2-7	CASSESGQTYEQYF
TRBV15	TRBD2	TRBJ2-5	CATSRGLAEETQYF
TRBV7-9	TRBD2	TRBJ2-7	CASSQAGVEQYF
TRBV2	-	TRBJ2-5	CASSEFGREETQYF
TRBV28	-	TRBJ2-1	CASHPRTGGIGKQFF
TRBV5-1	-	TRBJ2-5	CASMRDAQGRETQYF
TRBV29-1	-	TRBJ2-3	CSVSSGLSTDTQYF
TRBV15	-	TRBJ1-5	CATSRDRTQPQHF
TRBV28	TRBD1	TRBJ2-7	CASSSTGTGLWNEQYF
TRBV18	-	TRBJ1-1	CASSPPQGFNTEAFF
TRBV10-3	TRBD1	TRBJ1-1	CAISRDRESANTEAFF
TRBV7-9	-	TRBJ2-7	CASSLVPTVSYEQYF
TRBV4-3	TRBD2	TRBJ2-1	CASSHGLAGFNEQFF
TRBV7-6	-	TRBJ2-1	CASSPSRRQPYNEQFF
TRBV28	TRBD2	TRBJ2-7	CASSRLAGTYEQYF
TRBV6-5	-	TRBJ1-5	CASSYSRGYQPQHF
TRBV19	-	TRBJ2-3	CASSNRAADTQYF
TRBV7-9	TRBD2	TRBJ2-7	CASSGTSGDPRDEQYF
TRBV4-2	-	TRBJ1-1	CASSQSPGLTNTEAFF
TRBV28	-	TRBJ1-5	CASSLYNQPQHF
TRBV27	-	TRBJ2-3	CASSTDTDTQYF
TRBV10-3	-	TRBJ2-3	CAISAGNADTQYF
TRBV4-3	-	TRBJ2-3	CASSQLAGTLLASDTQYF
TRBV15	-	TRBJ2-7	CATSQVPVSYEQYF
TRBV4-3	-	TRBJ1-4	CASSQDLGRGKLFF
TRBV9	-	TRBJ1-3	CASSADRTASGNTIYF
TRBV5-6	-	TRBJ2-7	CASSKIDTALDEQYF
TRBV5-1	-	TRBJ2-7	CASSELGSYEQYF
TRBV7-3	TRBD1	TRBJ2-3	CASSLAGDRGYTDTQYF
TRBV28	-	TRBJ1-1	CATRQGLTEAFF
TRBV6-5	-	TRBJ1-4	CASSLRFSTNEKLFF
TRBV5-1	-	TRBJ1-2	CASSLDPGPILYGYTF